What follows are 25 T cell receptor beta chains derived from one specimen sequenced in a study of blood T cell repertoires in COVID-19. Clones were read by immunoSEQ multiplex PCR, and TCRdb kept only the in-frame ones, dropping some. The profile covers fewer than 300,000 clones, with about nine tenths appearing a single time and roughly 1.2% taken by the ten largest. Sequenced: PBMCs or T cells enriched from blood (not recorded which). The receptors were sampled from a woman aged 40 to 50 with acute COVID-19.

The rearrangement joins TRBV7-3 to TRBJ1-1; D is possibly TRBD1 (5 bases). This CDR3 region has 15 residues. The germline V gene encodes CDR1 SGHTA and CDR2 FQGTGA. Trimming stripped 3 bases from V and 2 bases from J, with 13 bases between. DNA of the CDR3: TGTGCCAGCAGCTTCCATGGGGGGGTCAACACTGAAGCTTTCTTT. This encodes CASSFHGGVNTEAFF.

The chain couples TRBV3-1 (or the pseudogene TRBV3-2) to TRBJ2-3, with TRBD2 identical over 11 bases. Trimming removed 6 bases from V and 5 bases from J; junction bases left unmatched: 16. CDR1 and CDR2 from the germline V gene are LGHDT and YNNKEL (reference sequence). The CDR3 has 18 amino acids. CDR3 amino acids: CASRVRGTSGQEGDTQYF. CDR3 bases: TGTGCCAGCAGGGTACGGGGGACTAGCGGCCAGGAGGGAGATACGCAGTATTTT.

The rearrangement links TRBV15 to TRBJ2-5; 7 bases fit TRBD1. CDR1 LNHNV and CDR2 YYDKDF come from the germline V gene (reference sequence). The V segment lost 3 bases and the J segment 4 bases; nucleotides outside the gene matches: 5. The CDR3 is made up of 14 amino acids. CDR3 nucleotide sequence: TGTGCCACCAGCAGGAGACAGGGTCCAGAGACCCAGTACTTC. This encodes CATSRRQGPETQYF.

This chain links TRBV30 with TRBJ1-2, with 8 bases that match TRBD1. The CDR3 has 20 residues. V shed 2 bases and J 7 bases; nucleotides not matched to a gene: 27. The germline CDR1 and CDR2 sequences are GTSNPN and SVGIG (reference sequence). This CDR3 is CAWSTTGGPGLAGGRGGYTF. The CDR3 DNA is TGTGCCTGGAGTACAACAGGGGGACCCGGGTTGGCAGGCGGACGAGGTGGCTACACCTTC. Filled out from reference TRBV30 and TRBJ1-2, the complete variable domain reads SQTIHQWPATLVQPVGSPLSLECTVEGTSNPNLYWYRQAAGRGLQLLFYSVGIGQISSEVPQNLSASRPQDRQFILSSKKLLLSDSGFYLCAWSTTGGPGLAGGRGGYTFGSGTRLTVV.

The chain's CDR3 is CASSRDRRNTEAFF. For the CDR3, the DNA is TGTGCCAGCAGTCGGGACAGGAGGAACACTGAAGCTTTCTTT. The chain recombines TRBV6-5 with TRBJ1-1; 8 bases agree with TRBD1. The J segment lost 1 base and the V segment lost 5 bases, leaving 3 bases of the junction unmatched. This CDR3 spans 14 amino acids. Germline lookup yields CDR1 MNHEY and CDR2 SVGAGI.

This clone was picked up one time. The chain combines TRBV2 with TRBJ2-7; D gene uncertain. The CDR3 is 13 amino acids. In germline, CDR1 is SNHLY, CDR2 FYNNEI. Trimming pared 6 bases from V and 0 bases from J, leaving 9 bases between. Here the CDR3 reads CASRQDSSYEQYF. The CDR3 nucleotides are TGTGCCAGCAGGCAGGATAGCTCCTACGAGCAGTACTTC.

This sequence joins TRBV3-1 (or the pseudogene TRBV3-2) and TRBJ1-6; 9 positions match TRBD1. CDR3 size: 17 residues. The trim removed 1 base at V and 8 bases at J, leaving 9 bases unmatched. Germline V gene data show CDR1 as LGHDT and CDR2 as YNNKEL (reference sequence). The CDR3 loop reads CASSQATTGGVDSPLHF. In nucleotides, the CDR3 is TGTGCCAGCAGCCAAGCCACTACAGGGGGCGTTGATTCACCCCTCCACTTT.

The rearrangement links TRBV9 to TRBJ1-2, with D possibly matching TRBD1 (5 bases). Trimming took 0 bases from V and 2 from J, leaving 17 bases between them. The CDR3 length is 17 residues. Germline CDR1 and CDR2: SGDLS and YYNGEE. CDR3 loop: CASSVGDGARSNYGYTF. The CDR3 nucleotides read TGTGCCAGCAGCGTAGGGGATGGGGCCAGATCCAACTATGGCTACACCTTC.

The rearrangement joins TRBV7-2 to TRBJ2-1; 11 bases align to TRBD2. Germline V gene sequence: CDR1 SGHTA, CDR2 FQGNSA. The CDR3 length is 15 residues. J lost 2 bases, V lost 4 bases, and 1 base had no gene match. The CDR3 DNA sequence: TGTGCCAGCAGCTCTAGCGGGAGGACCTACAATGAGCAGTTCTTC. This sequence encodes CASSSSGRTYNEQFF.

The rearrangement joins TRBV10-3 to TRBJ2-1; D not certain. The V gene lost 11 bases and the J gene lost 5 bases, with 16 bases spanning the gap. In germline, CDR1 is ENHRY, CDR2 SYGVKD. This CDR3 region has 13 residues. The DNA for the CDR3 is TGTGCCTCCGGCGGCTCTCCGAACAATGAGCAGTTCTTC. Encoded protein: CASGGSPNNEQFF.

The V call is TRBV19, the J call TRBJ1-5; 7 bases agree with TRBD1. Per the germline V gene, CDR1 is LNHDA and CDR2 is SQIVND (reference sequence). There are 16 residues in the CDR3. With V trimmed by 8 bases and J by 0 bases, 10 bases remained unmatched. The chain's CDR3 is CASLDRGLGSNQPQHF. CDR3 bases: TGTGCCAGTTTAGATAGGGGGCTGGGTAGCAATCAGCCCCAGCATTTT.

V is TRBV19 and J is TRBJ1-5, with a possible D match to TRBD1 (5 bases). The CDR3 contains 16 residues. Trimming removed 3 bases from V and 7 bases from J, with 19 bases in between. In germline, CDR1 is LNHDA, CDR2 SQIVND (reference sequence). Here the CDR3 reads CASSINWAGVGQPQHF. CDR3 nucleotide sequence: TGTGCCAGTAGTATCAACTGGGCGGGGGTTGGGCAGCCCCAGCATTTT.

In this sample, this clone turned up once. The V gene is TRBV10-1, the J gene TRBJ1-1, with D perhaps matching TRBD1 (6 bases). CDR1 is WNHNN, CDR2 SYGVQD, per germline (reference sequence). V gave up 0 bases and J gave up 5 bases, with 16 bases separating them. The CDR3 runs to 16 residues. The CDR3 sequence: CASSESNRADLTEAFF. CDR3 DNA: TGCGCCAGCAGTGAGTCGAACAGGGCGGATTTGACTGAAGCTTTCTTT.

This chain connects TRBV23-1 to TRBJ2-7; tentatively, D is TRBD2 (5 bases). TRBV23-1 is sorted into the ORF group, with uncertain function. The CDR3 loop spans 14 amino acids. V was clipped by 1 base and J by 5 bases, with 12 bases between them. For the CDR3, the DNA is TGCGCCAGCAGTCAATACGGGGTCGGGAACGAGCAGTACGTC. This sequence encodes CASSQYGVGNEQYV.

J is TRBJ1-1 and V is TRBV7-2, with D unclear. V was cut by 5 bases and J by 3 bases, with 10 bases left in between. This CDR3 is 13 amino acids long. Germline-derived CDR1 and CDR2 are SGHTA and FQGNSA. The CDR3 nucleotides are TGTGCCAGCAGCGCGATGCAGGACACTGAAGCTTTCTTT. Translation gives CASSAMQDTEAFF.

V and J are TRBV4-1 and TRBJ1-6; D uncertain. The CDR3 runs to 15 residues. The V gene lost 5 bases and the J gene lost 9 bases, with 17 bases spanning the gap. CDR1 is MGHRA, CDR2 YSYEKL, per germline. DNA of the CDR3: TGCGCCAGCAGCGTACATCACTCCGCAGGTTCACCCCTCCACTTT. This gives the protein CASSVHHSAGSPLHF.

A word on this clone: Other nucleotide sequences in the sample specify the same CDR3. The gene calls are TRBV18 and TRBJ1-6; unclear D gene. V lost 3 bases, J lost 8 bases, and 11 bases lay in between. CDR1 KGHSH and CDR2 LQKENI come from the germline V gene. The length of the CDR3 is 14 residues. CDR3 sequence (DNA): TGTGCCAGCTCACCCGGCGGGGTCGATTCACCCCTCCACTTT. Translation gives CASSPGGVDSPLHF.

The chain couples TRBV11-2 to TRBJ1-2; 9 nucleotides line up with TRBD1. Germline V CDR1 and CDR2: SGHAT, FQNNGV. The CDR3 runs to 14 residues. V trimming: 4 bases; J trimming: 7 bases; junction bases outside the gene matches: 7. The CDR3 sequence: CASSSGQGVGGYTF. As DNA, the CDR3 is TGTGCCAGCAGCTCGGGACAGGGTGTCGGTGGCTACACCTTC.

CDR3 protein: CAIRREANQPQHF. The CDR3 DNA sequence: TGTGCCATCCGCCGGGAAGCTAATCAGCCCCAGCATTTT. V usage is TRBV10-3 and J usage is TRBJ1-5; no reliable D call. CDR1 and CDR2 (germline): ENHRY, SYGVKD. The CDR3 runs 13 residues. V was shortened by 8 bases and J by 4 bases, with 12 bases between the two germline ends.

This clone was observed a handful of times. This sequence joins TRBV28 and TRBJ1-2; weak D call: TRBD1 (5 bases). Germline V gene sequence: CDR1 MDHEN, CDR2 SYDVKM. V was shortened by 3 bases and J by 5 bases, with 7 bases between the two germline ends. CDR3 size: 12 residues. CDR3 sequence reads: CASSLKGYGYTF. The DNA for the CDR3 is TGTGCCAGCAGTTTGAAGGGGTATGGCTACACCTTC.

The chain links TRBV5-1 to TRBJ1-3, with a weak D call TRBD1 (5 bases). The CDR3 is made up of 16 amino acids. Trimming left V 2 bases short and J 1 base short, with 13 bases between. Per the germline V gene, CDR1 is SGHRS and CDR2 is YFSETQ. In DNA, the CDR3 is TGCGCCAGCAGCTTTGAAGGGGTCCCATCTGGAAACACCATATATTTT. Translated, it gives CASSFEGVPSGNTIYF.

The chain is built from TRBV5-4 and TRBJ2-7; 7 bases fit TRBD2. The CDR3 runs 11 residues. CDR1 SGHNT and CDR2 YYREEE come from the germline V gene (reference sequence). The V and J ends lost 4 bases and 5 bases, in that order; junction bases with no gene match: 0. CDR3 nucleotide sequence: TGTGCCAGCAGCCGGGGGGACGAGCAGTACGTC. Residues: CASSRGDEQYV.

The J gene is TRBJ1-5, the V gene TRBV28; TRBD1 might be the D (6 bases). CDR1 MDHEN and CDR2 SYDVKM come from the germline V gene. The length of the CDR3 is 16 residues. V was clipped by 2 bases and J by 6 bases, with 17 bases between them. In DNA, the CDR3 is TGTGCCAGCAGTTTAGTGGCGGGGGGCACGGGTCAGCCCCAGCATTTT. Protein: CASSLVAGGTGQPQHF. Based on the CDR3 plus reference TRBV28 and TRBJ1-5, the full variable domain is DVKVTQSSRYLVKRTGEKVFLECVQDMDHENMFWYRQDPGLGLRLIYFSYDVKMKEKGDIPEGYSVSREKKERFSLILESASTNQTSMYLCASSLVAGGTGQPQHFGDGTRLSIL.

This clone has only a few counts. The chain links TRBV10-1 to TRBJ2-3; 7 bases align to TRBD2. The CDR3 contains 13 residues. V was pared by 5 bases and J by 6 bases, with 5 bases of the junction left unmatched. Germline loops: CDR1 WNHNN, CDR2 SYGVQD (reference sequence). In DNA form, the CDR3 reads TGCGCCAGCAGTCCGGGAGGTACGGATACGCAGTATTTT. This sequence encodes CASSPGGTDTQYF.

Only one count was recorded for this clone. The V gene is TRBV5-1, the J gene TRBJ2-1, with 8 bases lining up with TRBD2. With V trimmed by 6 bases and J by 6 bases, 11 bases remained unmatched. In germline, CDR1 is SGHRS, CDR2 YFSETQ. This CDR3 contains 15 residues. The CDR3, as DNA: TGCGCCAGCATCCCTCCGGGAGGGCCTAGCAATGAGCAGTTCTTC. Translating it yields CASIPPGGPSNEQFF.